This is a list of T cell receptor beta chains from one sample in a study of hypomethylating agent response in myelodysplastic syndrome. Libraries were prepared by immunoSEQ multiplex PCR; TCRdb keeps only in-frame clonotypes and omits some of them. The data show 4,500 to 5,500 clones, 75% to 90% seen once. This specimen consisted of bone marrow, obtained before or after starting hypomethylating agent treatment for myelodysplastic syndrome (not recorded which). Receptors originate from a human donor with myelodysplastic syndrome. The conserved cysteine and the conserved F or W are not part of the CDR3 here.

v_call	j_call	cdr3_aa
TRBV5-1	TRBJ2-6	ASSPSGAGANVLT
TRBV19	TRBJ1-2	ASTPVYPGSYGYT
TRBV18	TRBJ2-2	ASSPTSGVTGELF
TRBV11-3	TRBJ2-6	ASSGSGANVLT
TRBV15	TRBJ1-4	ATSEGLLSSNEKLF
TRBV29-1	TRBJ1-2	SVDPSGQGNGYT
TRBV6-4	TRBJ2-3	ASSRRSGTDTQY
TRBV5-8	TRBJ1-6	ASSFRSTGEGSPLH
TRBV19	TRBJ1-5	ASNVWSSNQPQH
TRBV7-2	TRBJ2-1	ASRSARDYNEQF
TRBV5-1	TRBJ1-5	ARGGSGAGQPQH
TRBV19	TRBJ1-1	ASSLEGYSTEAF
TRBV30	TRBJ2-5	AWSVGASGGAVETQY
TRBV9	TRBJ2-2	ASSPGTSRAGELF
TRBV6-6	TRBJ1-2	ASRDSKALGYT
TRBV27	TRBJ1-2	ASRPTGGGYT
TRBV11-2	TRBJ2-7	ASSLGPGALNYEQY
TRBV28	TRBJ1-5	ASSWGGEGFQPQH
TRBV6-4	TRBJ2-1	ASSRLAGGYNEQF
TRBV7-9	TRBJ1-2	ASSPVTGNGYT
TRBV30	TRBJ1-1	AFDTAMNTEAF
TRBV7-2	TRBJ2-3	ASSFENSHTDTQY
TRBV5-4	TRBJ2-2	ASTWDTGELF
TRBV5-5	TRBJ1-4	ASSLAPVATNEKLF
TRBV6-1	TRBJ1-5	ASLPTADSNQPQH
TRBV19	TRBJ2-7	ATRLIDPYEQY
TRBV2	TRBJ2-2	ASSPGLPWTTGELF
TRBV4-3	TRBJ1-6	ASSQQPTGQGLGNNSPLH
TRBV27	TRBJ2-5	ASSFGPSQVYRGRGETQY
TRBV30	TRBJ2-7	AWRGNRGDSYEQY
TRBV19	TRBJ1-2	ASRTDRGLINYGYT
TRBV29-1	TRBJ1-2	SVVGSRNYGYT
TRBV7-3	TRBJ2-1	ASSLAQGNNEQF
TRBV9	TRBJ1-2	ASSDTGANYGYT
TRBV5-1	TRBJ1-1	ASSIRQGSPEAF
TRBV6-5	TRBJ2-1	ASSARLATNNEQF
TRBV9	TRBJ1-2	ASSSPGRQNYGYT
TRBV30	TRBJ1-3	AWSVEGAGNTIY
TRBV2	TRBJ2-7	ASRAGTGAAHEQY
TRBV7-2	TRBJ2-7	ASSLAPTPRRGGPSHLYEQY
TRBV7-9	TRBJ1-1	ASSSSGTRANTEAF
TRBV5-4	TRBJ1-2	ASSMDNANYGYT
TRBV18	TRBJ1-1	ASSPPGVNTEAF
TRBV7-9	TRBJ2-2	ASTLGGGRGPGELF
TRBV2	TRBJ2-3	ASSSSSGGTDTQY
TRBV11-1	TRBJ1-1	ASSSDRGTEAF
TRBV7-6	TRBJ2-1	ASSWGQALVNEQF
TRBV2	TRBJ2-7	ATYSTGSDSVEQY
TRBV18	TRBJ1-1	ASSPNKPGFGTGLSAF
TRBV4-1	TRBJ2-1	ASSLANTRYEQF
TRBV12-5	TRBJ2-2	ASGLVHTGELF
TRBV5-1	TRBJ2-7	ASSLEPGQATYEQY
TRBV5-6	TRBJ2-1	ASSFGLAGGNEQF
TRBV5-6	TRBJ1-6	ASRLDLDSPLH
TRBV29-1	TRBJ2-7	SVQGRPGEQY